Listed below are T cell receptor beta chains from one sample, sequenced in a study of early T cells in non-severe SARS-CoV-2 infection. TCRdb independently ran MiXCR on the 5' RACE reads; one entry per CDR3 protein. This table has 65,000 to 75,000 distinct CDR3 sequences, roughly 12% appearing once. The specimen sequenced was whole blood. Receptors were obtained from an adult who was a healthcare worker with PCR-confirmed SARS-CoV-2 infection or an uninfected control (not recorded which). The CDR3 runs from the conserved cysteine through the conserved F or W. The D gene is left open where the match is weak. For some rows the clone size is stated as once, few or many, or as a class when expanded; others skip it.

j_call v_call clone_size d_call cdr3_nt cdr3_aa
TRBJ1-5 TRBV27 many TRBD1 TGTGCCAGCAGTTTAGGGGGACAGGAGAATCAGCCCCAGCATTTT CASSLGGQENQPQHF
TRBJ2-7 TRBV2 - - TGTGCCAGCAGGGGGTATGTGGAAATCTACTACGAGCAGTACTTC CASRGYVEIYYEQYF
TRBJ2-3 TRBV7-2 - TRBD1 TGTGCCAGCAGCTTAGGACAGGGGGTCCCCCATACGCAGTATTTT CASSLGQGVPHTQYF
TRBJ2-7 TRBV4-2 many TRBD2 TGTGCCAGCAGCCAAATCGCCCGGGAGGGCTACGAGCAGTACTTC CASSQIAREGYEQYF
TRBJ2-1 TRBV12-3/TRBV12-4 many - TGTGCCAGCAGCCACCCAGGGGATAGCCACAATGAGCAGTTCTTC CASSHPGDSHNEQFF
TRBJ2-1 TRBV18 - TRBD2 TGTGCCAGCTCACCGGGACTAGCGGGAGGTAACAATGAGCAGTTCTTC CASSPGLAGGNNEQFF
TRBJ1-5 TRBV15 - - TGTGCCACCAGCAGAGATCCTCCGCAGCCCCAGCATTTT CATSRDPPQPQHF
TRBJ1-6 TRBV28 many - TGTGCCAGCAGTCCTCCCAGGGGAGTGAATTCACCCCTCCACTTT CASSPPRGVNSPLHF
TRBJ2-7 TRBV15 few TRBD1 TGTGCCACCAGGCCGACAGGGGTCTACGAGCAGTACTTC CATRPTGVYEQYF
TRBJ2-3 TRBV6-1 - - TGTGCCAGCAGTGACCAGATCAGCACAGATACGCAGTATTTT CASSDQISTDTQYF
TRBJ2-3 TRBV5-5 once - TGTGCCAGCAGCTTTAGCGGCACAGATACGCAGTATTTT CASSFSGTDTQYF
TRBJ1-4 TRBV2 - - TGTGCCAGCAGTGTGAGGACACAGAGTGCGGGAGAAAAACTGTTTTTT CASSVRTQSAGEKLFF
TRBJ2-2 TRBV11-2 many - TGTGCCAGCAGCTTTCGCCTGGACAGCCGTACCGGGGAGCTGTTTTTT CASSFRLDSRTGELFF
TRBJ1-5 TRBV6-2/TRBV6-3 - - TGTGCCAGCAGTTACGCCTTGACCCCCCCTTGGGAGCCCCAGCATTTT CASSYALTPPWEPQHF
TRBJ2-2 TRBV28 - - TGTGCCAGCAGTGACGACACGAGCCGTAAGCTGTTTTTT CASSDDTSRKLFF
TRBJ2-1 TRBV5-1 many - TGCGCCAGCAGCCTCCACGTCCGCTCGATGAGGGGGGAGAATGAGCAGTTCTTC CASSLHVRSMRGENEQFF
TRBJ2-5 TRBV7-9 - TRBD1 TGTGCCACCCTGGAGGGGCAGGGGGCGACGTCCCAGTACTTC CATLEGQGATSQYF
TRBJ2-1 TRBV20-1 many TRBD2 TGCAGTGCCCGAACTAGCGGAGATTACAATGAGCAGTTCTTC CSARTSGDYNEQFF
TRBJ2-7 TRBV4-2 few TRBD2 TGTGCCAGCAGCCCTTTAGCGGGAGAAGGTAACGAGCAGTACTTC CASSPLAGEGNEQYF
TRBJ2-2 TRBV29-1 - - TGCAGCGTTCGTAGCGGAGGCGGGGAGCTGTTTTTT CSVRSGGGELFF
TRBJ2-6 TRBV12-3/TRBV12-4 - TRBD2 TGTGCCAGCATCCCCCGGGACTACCGCTCTGGGGCCAACGTCCTGACTTTC CASIPRDYRSGANVLTF
TRBJ2-1 TRBV12-3/TRBV12-4 - TRBD2 TGTGCCAGCAGTCTTGGACTAGCGGGGGCGCAAAACAATGAGCAGTTCTTC CASSLGLAGAQNNEQFF
TRBJ1-2 TRBV12-3/TRBV12-4 many - TGTGCCAGCAGTTTGGATACAGGGGGCTACACCTTC CASSLDTGGYTF
TRBJ2-3 TRBV9 few - TGTGCCAGCAGCGTAGTTAGCAGCACAGATACGCAGTATTTT CASSVVSSTDTQYF
TRBJ2-7 TRBV6-5 few TRBD1 TGTGCCAGCAGGCCCGACAGGGGGCTTTACGAGCAGTACTTC CASRPDRGLYEQYF
TRBJ2-1 TRBV11-1 - - TGTGCCAGCAGCTCCTCGCGGGACTCAAACAATGAGCAGTTCTTC CASSSSRDSNNEQFF
TRBJ2-1 TRBV7-6 many - TGTGCCAGCAGCCCCCCGTCTCCCAATGAGCAGTTCTTC CASSPPSPNEQFF